The rows below give T cell receptor beta chains drawn from one sample of a study of blood T cell repertoires in COVID-19. Produced via immunoSEQ multiplex PCR; TCRdb's table is partial and in-frame only. The data hold 350,000 to 450,000 clones, with around 85% observed a single time. Specimen: peripheral blood. The receptors shown here come from a young woman with acute or convalescent COVID-19. The CDR3 runs from the conserved cysteine through the conserved F or W. A D gene is named only where the DNA matches it firmly. Only part of the rows carry a size: once, few, many, or a class if the clone is expanded.

j_gene,abundance,v_gene,d_gene,CDR3aa,CDR3nt
TRBJ1-1,-,TRBV5-1,-,CASSLEATPDAFF,TGCGCCAGCAGCTTGGAAGCGACGCCAGACGCTTTCTTT
TRBJ2-1,-,TRBV3-1/TRBV3-2,TRBD2,CASSQGGGASEQFF,TGTGCCAGCAGCCAAGGCGGGGGGGCTTCTGAGCAGTTCTTC
TRBJ1-2,few,TRBV14,-,CASSLRVSDGYTF,TGTGCCAGCAGCCTTCGGGTATCCGATGGCTACACCTTC
TRBJ2-3,-,TRBV29-1,-,CSAGGLGADTQYF,TGCAGCGCCGGAGGGCTAGGAGCAGATACGCAGTATTTT
TRBJ2-3,-,TRBV6-1,-,CASSETAGGTDTQYF,TGTGCCAGCAGTGAAACGGCAGGGGGCACAGATACGCAGTATTTT
TRBJ2-5,-,TRBV19,TRBD2,CASSIIGGGETQYF,TGTGCCAGTAGTATTATCGGGGGAGGGGAGACCCAGTACTTC
TRBJ2-1,once,TRBV9,TRBD1,CASGGQAYNEQFF,TGTGCCAGCGGGGGACAGGCGTACAATGAGCAGTTCTTC
TRBJ2-1,-,TRBV12-5,TRBD2,CASGSGLAGLNEQFF,TGTGCTAGTGGTTCCGGACTAGCGGGATTAAATGAGCAGTTCTTC
TRBJ2-7,-,TRBV6-7,-,CASDLGSYEQYF,TGTGCCAGCGATCTCGGGAGCTACGAGCAGTACTTC
TRBJ2-3,-,TRBV4-1,-,CASSQDRGGSRGGVDTQYF,TGCGCCAGCAGCCAAGACCGCGGGGGTAGTCGAGGGGGTGTCGATACGCAGTATTTT
TRBJ1-2,-,TRBV2,-,CASSGTQGLGGYTF,TGTGCCAGCAGTGGAACCCAGGGGTTGGGAGGCTACACCTTC
TRBJ2-3,few,TRBV12-3/TRBV12-4,-,CASSSGSTDTQYF,TGTGCCAGCAGCAGCGGGAGCACAGATACGCAGTATTTT
TRBJ2-3,-,TRBV6-5,TRBD2,CASSYGVAGGTDTQYF,TGTGCCAGCAGTTACGGCGTCGCGGGAGGTACAGATACGCAGTATTTT
TRBJ1-2,-,TRBV7-9,-,CASRSGYGYTF,TGTGCCAGCAGGTCAGGGTATGGCTACACCTTC
TRBJ1-5,few,TRBV19,TRBD1,CASRQDRGQPQHF,TGTGCCAGTAGACAGGACAGGGGTCAGCCCCAGCATTTT
TRBJ2-3,-,TRBV5-5,TRBD2,CASSPTSGGATDTQYF,TGTGCCAGCAGCCCCACTAGCGGGGGGGCGACAGATACGCAGTATTTT
TRBJ1-4,-,TRBV9,TRBD1,CASSVGGGGSNEKLFF,TGTGCCAGCAGCGTAGGAGGGGGCGGTTCTAATGAAAAACTGTTTTTT
TRBJ1-1,-,TRBV28,TRBD1,CASSFFRGDTEAFF,TGTGCCAGCAGTTTTTTCAGGGGGGACACTGAAGCTTTCTTT
TRBJ2-2,-,TRBV23-1,TRBD2,CASGKTSGGAGELFF,TGCGCCAGCGGAAAAACTAGCGGGGGGGCCGGGGAGCTGTTTTTT
TRBJ2-1,-,TRBV5-8,-,CASSLAVTGYNEQFF,TGTGCCAGCAGCTTAGCCGTAACTGGTTACAATGAGCAGTTCTTC
TRBJ2-1,-,TRBV7-9,-,CASSLQETYNEQFF,TGTGCCAGCAGCTTACAGGAAACCTACAATGAGCAGTTCTTC
TRBJ1-2,-,TRBV7-9,-,CASSLEAGNYGYTF,TGTGCCAGCAGCTTAGAGGCAGGGAACTATGGCTACACCTTC
TRBJ2-7,-,TRBV6-5,-,CASRADDRHPYF,TGTGCCAGCAGAGCAGATGACAGACATCCGTACTTC
TRBJ2-1,-,TRBV7-9,-,CASSLVEEQFF,TGTGCCAGCAGCTTAGTAGAGGAGCAGTTCTTC